A selection of T cell receptor beta chains follows, all from one sample in a study of beta chain features in type 1 diabetes. The protocol was immunoSEQ multiplex PCR, while the TCRdb copy is restricted to in-frame clones and leaves out a portion. The sample carries about 280,000 clones, about 15% recorded once. Material: naive CD4+ T cells from blood. The receptor set was obtained from a man younger than 30 with type 1 diabetes. The CDR3 runs from the conserved cysteine through the conserved F or W. Fields, in order: clone size, CDR3 length, V gene, D gene, J gene, CDR3 protein, CDR3 DNA. A D gene is named only where the DNA matches it firmly. Clone size is shown for a subset of rows, as once, few, many or a class of expanded clone.

>few|14|TRBV2|TRBD2|TRBJ2-3
CASPGGTYTDTQYF
TGTGCCAGTCCGGGAGGGACCTACACAGATACGCAGTATTTT
>-|14|TRBV5-1|-|TRBJ2-4
CASSYDRLANIQYF
TGCGCCAGCAGTTATGACAGGCTGGCAAACATTCAGTACTTC
>-|15|TRBV28|-|TRBJ2-2
CASRSWEKNTGELFF
TGTGCCAGCAGGAGTTGGGAGAAGAACACCGGGGAGCTGTTTTTT
>-|14|TRBV6-6|TRBD1|TRBJ1-1
CASSTQGGHTEAFF
TGTGCCAGCAGCACACAGGGGGGGCACACTGAAGCTTTCTTT
>-|14|TRBV7-2|-|TRBJ2-7
CASSRMGTGAEQYF
TGTGCCAGCAGTCGAATGGGGACTGGGGCCGAGCAGTACTTC
>-|15|TRBV28|-|TRBJ1-5
CASSLGAFSNQPQHF
TGTGCCAGCAGTTTAGGAGCGTTTAGCAATCAGCCCCAGCATTTT
>-|15|TRBV5-4|TRBD2|TRBJ2-5
CASSRDGGGQETQYF
TGTGCCAGCAGCCGTGATGGGGGGGGTCAAGAGACCCAGTACTTC
>-|17|TRBV6-1|TRBD1|TRBJ1-2
CASSERTGLLSNYGYTF
TGTGCCAGCAGTGAAAGGACAGGGCTCCTTTCTAACTATGGCTACACCTTC
>-|16|TRBV5-4|TRBD1|TRBJ2-3
CASSKGGQGTLDTQYF
TGTGCCAGCAGCAAGGGGGGACAGGGGACGCTGGATACGCAGTATTTT
>-|15|TRBV6-5|TRBD1|TRBJ2-7
CASSYSGTGGNEQYF
TGTGCCAGCAGTTACTCCGGGACAGGGGGCAACGAGCAGTACTTC
>-|12|TRBV7-9|-|TRBJ1-5
CASSLINQPQHF
TGTGCCAGCAGTCTTATCAATCAGCCCCAGCATTTT
>few|15|TRBV7-2|-|TRBJ1-5
CASSLEQFSNQPQHF
TGTGCCAGCAGCTTAGAACAATTTAGCAATCAGCCCCAGCATTTT
>-|15|TRBV9|-|TRBJ2-1
CASSVSGDSYNEQFF
TGTGCCAGCAGCGTAAGCGGAGACTCCTACAATGAGCAGTTCTTC
>-|13|TRBV30|TRBD1|TRBJ2-7
CAWSTQGAYEQYF
TGTGCCTGGAGTACCCAGGGGGCGTACGAGCAGTACTTC
>few|17|TRBV5-4|TRBD1|TRBJ2-5
CASSLGQGARVVETQYF
TGTGCCAGCAGCTTGGGACAGGGGGCGAGGGTGGTGGAGACCCAGTACTTC
>-|15|TRBV5-4|-|TRBJ2-4
CASSLDRATKNIQYF
TGTGCCAGCAGCTTGGACAGGGCCACCAAAAACATTCAGTACTTC
>-|14|TRBV5-1|-|TRBJ1-1
CASSFGGPNTEAFF
TGCGCCAGCAGCTTCGGGGGGCCGAACACTGAAGCTTTCTTT
>few|15|TRBV7-2|-|TRBJ2-7
CASSPSARGIYEQYF
TGTGCCAGCAGCCCTTCAGCGAGGGGGATCTACGAGCAGTACTTC
>few|15|TRBV9|TRBD2|TRBJ2-3
CASRSGLADTDTQYF
TGTGCCAGCAGGTCGGGACTAGCGGACACAGATACGCAGTATTTT
>few|18|TRBV7-9|TRBD2|TRBJ2-1
CASSLVLIAGTSYNEQFF
TGTGCCAGCAGCTTAGTGTTGATAGCGGGAACCTCCTACAATGAGCAGTTCTTC
>few|13|TRBV10-3|-|TRBJ2-7
CAISRQEAYEQYF
TGTGCCATCAGTAGACAGGAGGCCTACGAGCAGTACTTC
>few|14|TRBV29-1|-|TRBJ1-1
CSVTPLYRDTEAFF
TGCAGCGTTACCCCCTTATACAGGGATACTGAAGCTTTCTTT
>few|16|TRBV9|TRBD1|TRBJ2-1
CASSGASFPEGAEQFF
TGTGCCAGCAGCGGGGCGTCGTTCCCCGAGGGGGCTGAGCAGTTCTTC
>-|15|TRBV2|TRBD2|TRBJ2-6
CASSDRGVAANVLTF
TGTGCCAGCAGTGATCGGGGGGTTGCGGCCAACGTCCTGACTTTC
>few|14|TRBV6-5|-|TRBJ1-5
CASSYNGVNQPQHF
TGTGCCAGCAGTTATAACGGGGTTAATCAGCCCCAGCATTTT
>-|17|TRBV5-1|TRBD2|TRBJ2-1
CASSLGPAGDSYNEQFF
TGCGCCAGCAGCTTGGGGCCAGCGGGGGACTCCTACAATGAGCAGTTCTTC
>-|15|TRBV5-4|TRBD2|TRBJ2-7
CASSLASGSSYEQYF
TGTGCCAGCAGCTTGGCTAGCGGGAGCTCCTACGAGCAGTACTTC
>-|14|TRBV5-1|-|TRBJ2-1
CASSLVSSYNEQFF
TGCGCCAGCAGCTTGGTGTCTTCCTACAATGAGCAGTTCTTC
>-|15|TRBV30|TRBD1|TRBJ1-5
CAWASGTVSNQPQHF
TGTGCCTGGGCCTCCGGGACAGTTAGCAATCAGCCCCAGCATTTT
>few|14|TRBV29-1|TRBD1|TRBJ1-5
CSVWDRVRNQPQHF
TGCAGCGTTTGGGACAGAGTTCGTAATCAGCCCCAGCATTTT
>-|12|TRBV7-6|-|TRBJ2-7
CASSQQVDEQYF
TGTGCCAGCAGCCAGCAGGTGGACGAGCAGTACTTC
>-|11|TRBV19|TRBD2|TRBJ2-1
CASLGGGEQFF
TGTGCCAGTCTTGGGGGGGGTGAGCAGTTCTTC
>-|16|TRBV5-4|-|TRBJ2-2
CASSHEQGRSTGELFF
TGTGCCAGCAGCCACGAACAGGGGAGGAGCACCGGGGAGCTGTTTTTT
>-|13|TRBV29-1|-|TRBJ2-7
CSVALAISYEQYF
TGCAGCGTTGCCCTAGCAATTTCCTACGAGCAGTACTTC